Detailed here is one T cell receptor beta chain. The antigen is unknown. The data belong to a study of T cell repertoires in cytomegalovirus infection. Study as a whole: Newly reported HLA-C-restricted and thoroughly characterized HLA-B-restricted CMV epitopes were employed. It can be stated that public TCR beta signatures indicated CMV infection as well as a matching HLA type.

V lost 5 bases and J 0 bases, leaving 14 bases between the germline ends. Germline CDR1 is SEHNR and CDR2 is FQNEAQ (reference sequence). The length of the CDR3 is 16 residues. Study-wide points: In two of eight donors, the top clonotype was HLA-C-restricted CMV-specific.

TCRdb analysed the reads with MiXCR anew, one entry per CDR3 protein. The top ten clones hold over 11% of a sample with roughly 920,000 distinct CDR3 sequences, 31% of them seen once. The sequencing here drew on cultured CD8+ T cells from PBMCs, taken from culture after CMV antigen stimulation. The V and J genes are TRBV7-9 and TRBJ1-3; D unclear. This TCR was sampled from a human donor in good health (CMV status not recorded). Some clones in this sample may be carry-over from other donors' samples. The CDR3 spells CASSEGSVSSGNTIYF. CDR3 nucleotide sequence: TGTGCCAGCAGCGAAGGATCGGTGAGCTCTGGAAACACCATATATTTT.